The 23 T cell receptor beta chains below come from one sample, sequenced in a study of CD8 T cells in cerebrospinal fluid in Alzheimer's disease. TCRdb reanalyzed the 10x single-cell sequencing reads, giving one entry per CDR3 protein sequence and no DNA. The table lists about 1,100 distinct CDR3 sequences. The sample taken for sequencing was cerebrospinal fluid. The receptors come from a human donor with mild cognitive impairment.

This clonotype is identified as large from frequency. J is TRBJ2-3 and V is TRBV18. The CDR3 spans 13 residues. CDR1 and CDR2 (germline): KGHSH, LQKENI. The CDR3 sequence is CASSPTSADTQYF.

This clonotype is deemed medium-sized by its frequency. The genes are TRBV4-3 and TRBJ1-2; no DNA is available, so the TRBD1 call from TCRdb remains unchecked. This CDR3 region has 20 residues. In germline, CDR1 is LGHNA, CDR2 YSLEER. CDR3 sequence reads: CASSQDLITGGDPSNYGYTF.

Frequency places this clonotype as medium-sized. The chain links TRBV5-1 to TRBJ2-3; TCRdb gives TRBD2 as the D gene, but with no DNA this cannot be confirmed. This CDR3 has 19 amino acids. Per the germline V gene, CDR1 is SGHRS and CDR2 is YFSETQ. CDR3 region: CASSLSTSGGTYSTDTQYF.

CDR3: CASSRIGQPQETQYF. The chain uses TRBV7-9 and TRBJ2-5; TCRdb designates TRBD1, a call that cannot be tested without DNA. Germline values: CDR1 SEHNR, CDR2 FQNEAQ (reference sequence). The CDR3 contains 15 residues.

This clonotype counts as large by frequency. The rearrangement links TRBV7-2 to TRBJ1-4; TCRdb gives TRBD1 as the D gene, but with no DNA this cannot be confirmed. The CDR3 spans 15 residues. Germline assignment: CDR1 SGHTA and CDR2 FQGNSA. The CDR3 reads CASSWRQGTNEKLFF.

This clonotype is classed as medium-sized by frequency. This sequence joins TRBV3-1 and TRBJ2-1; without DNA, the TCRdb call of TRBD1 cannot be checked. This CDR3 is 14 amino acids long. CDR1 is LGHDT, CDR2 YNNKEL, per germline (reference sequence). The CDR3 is CASSRTLKTKEQFF.

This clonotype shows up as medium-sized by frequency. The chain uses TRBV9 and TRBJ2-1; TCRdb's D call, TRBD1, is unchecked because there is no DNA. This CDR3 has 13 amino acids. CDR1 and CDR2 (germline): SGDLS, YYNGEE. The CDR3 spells CASSLGIYNEQFF.

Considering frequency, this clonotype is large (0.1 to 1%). This CDR3 is CASSTTDRNGYTF. This chain links TRBV7-9 with TRBJ1-2; TCRdb designates TRBD1, a call that cannot be tested without DNA. Germline CDR1 SEHNR, CDR2 FQNEAQ (reference sequence). There are 13 residues in the CDR3.

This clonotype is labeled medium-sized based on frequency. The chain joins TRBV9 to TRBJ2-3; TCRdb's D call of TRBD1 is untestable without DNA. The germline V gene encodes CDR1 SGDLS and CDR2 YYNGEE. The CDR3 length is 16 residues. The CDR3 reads CASSVAPSGGTDTQYF. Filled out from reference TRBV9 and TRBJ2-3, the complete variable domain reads DSGVTQTPKHLITATGQRVTLRCSPRSGDLSVYWYQQSLDQGLQFLIQYYNGEERAKGNILERFSAQQFPDLHSELNLSSLELGDSALYFCASSVAPSGGTDTQYFGPGTRLTVL.

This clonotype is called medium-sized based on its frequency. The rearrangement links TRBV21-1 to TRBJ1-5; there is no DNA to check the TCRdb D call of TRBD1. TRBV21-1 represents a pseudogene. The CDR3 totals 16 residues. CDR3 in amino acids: CADKTGGYASNQPQHF.

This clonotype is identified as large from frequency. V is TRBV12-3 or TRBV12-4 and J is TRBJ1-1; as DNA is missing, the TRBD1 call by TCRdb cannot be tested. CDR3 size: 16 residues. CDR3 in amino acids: CASSFYVGTANTEAFF.

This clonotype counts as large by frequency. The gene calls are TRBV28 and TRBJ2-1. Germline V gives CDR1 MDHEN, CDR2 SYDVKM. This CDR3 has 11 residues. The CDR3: CASRKPNEQFF.

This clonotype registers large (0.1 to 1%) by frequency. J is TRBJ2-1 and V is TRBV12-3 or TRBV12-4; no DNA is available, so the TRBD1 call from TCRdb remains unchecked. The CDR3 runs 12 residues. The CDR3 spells CASSRPTAEQFF.

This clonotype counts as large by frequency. This CDR3 is CAWIAGGQTTGELFF. The chain combines TRBV30 with TRBJ2-2; TCRdb outputs TRBD2, but without DNA this stays unchecked. The CDR3 is 15 amino acids. CDR1 and CDR2 (germline): GTSNPN, SVGIG (reference sequence).

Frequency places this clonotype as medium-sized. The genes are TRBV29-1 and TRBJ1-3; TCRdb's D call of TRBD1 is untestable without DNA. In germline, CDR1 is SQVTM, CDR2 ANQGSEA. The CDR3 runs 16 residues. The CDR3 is CSVGDRGGPSGNTIYF.

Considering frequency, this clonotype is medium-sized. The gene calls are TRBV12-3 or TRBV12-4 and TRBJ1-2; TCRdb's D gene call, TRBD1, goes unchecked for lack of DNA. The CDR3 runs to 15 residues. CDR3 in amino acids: CASSLGQGANYGYTF.

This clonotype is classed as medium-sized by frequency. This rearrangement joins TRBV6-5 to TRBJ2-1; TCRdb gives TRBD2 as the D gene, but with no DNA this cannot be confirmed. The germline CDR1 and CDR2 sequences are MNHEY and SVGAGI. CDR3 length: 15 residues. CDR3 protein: CASSYRRETYNEQFF.

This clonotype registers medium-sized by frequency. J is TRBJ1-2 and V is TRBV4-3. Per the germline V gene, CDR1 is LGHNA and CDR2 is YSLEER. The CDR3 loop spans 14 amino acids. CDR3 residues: CASSQGVVNYGYTF.

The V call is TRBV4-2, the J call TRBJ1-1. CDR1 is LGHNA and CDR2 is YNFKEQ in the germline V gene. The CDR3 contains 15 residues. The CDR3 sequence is CASSQARTQNTEAFF.

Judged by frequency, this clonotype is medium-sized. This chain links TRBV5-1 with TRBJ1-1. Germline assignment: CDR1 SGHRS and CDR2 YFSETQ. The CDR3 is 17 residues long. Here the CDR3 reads CASSLPLGGATNTEAFF.

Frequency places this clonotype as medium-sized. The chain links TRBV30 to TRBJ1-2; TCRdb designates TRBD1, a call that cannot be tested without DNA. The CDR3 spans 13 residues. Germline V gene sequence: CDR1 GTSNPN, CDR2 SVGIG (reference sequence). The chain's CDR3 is CASRTNTNYGYTF.

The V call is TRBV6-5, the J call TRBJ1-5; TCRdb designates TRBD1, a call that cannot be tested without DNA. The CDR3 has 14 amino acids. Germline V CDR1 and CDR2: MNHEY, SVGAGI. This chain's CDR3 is CASRRDSSNQPQHF.

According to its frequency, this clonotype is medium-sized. The CDR3 sequence: CSVQKAQGYGYTF. The rearrangement links TRBV29-1 to TRBJ1-2; TCRdb outputs TRBD1, but without DNA this stays unchecked. Germline CDR1 and CDR2: SQVTM and ANQGSEA. The CDR3 runs 13 residues.